This is a list of T cell receptor beta chains from one sample in a study of T cells after yellow fever vaccination. TCRdb reprocessed the 5' RACE reads via MiXCR and lists one record per CDR3 protein. This table has 30,000 to 35,000 distinct CDR3 sequences, 6.6% appearing once. Sequencing used PBMCs, either bulk or a sorted T-cell subset (CD4+, CD8+, memory, or dextramer-sorted; not recorded which), obtained on the day of the first yellow fever vaccination. These receptors were collected from a man between 18 and 35 years old who received the YFV17D yellow fever vaccine. Each CDR3 is given with its conserved first and last residue. D genes are given only for firm matches. A clone size is listed for some rows: how often the clone was seen (once, few, many), or a class if it is expanded.

v_call: TRBV6-2/TRBV6-3; j_call: TRBJ1-6; d_call: NA; clone_size: many; cdr3_aa: CASSYALSSYNSPLHF; cdr3_nt: TGTGCCAGCAGTTACGCCCTGAGCTCCTATAATTCACCCCTCCACTTT
v_call: TRBV7-3; j_call: TRBJ2-2; d_call: NA; clone_size: many; cdr3_aa: CASSVIGGGNTGELFF; cdr3_nt: TGTGCCAGCAGCGTCATAGGAGGGGGGAACACCGGGGAGCTGTTTTTT
v_call: TRBV20-1; j_call: TRBJ2-1; d_call: TRBD2; clone_size: NA; cdr3_aa: CSASGGSIYNEQFF; cdr3_nt: TGCAGTGCTAGCGGCGGGAGTATCTACAATGAGCAGTTCTTC
v_call: TRBV27; j_call: TRBJ1-3; d_call: NA; clone_size: many; cdr3_aa: CATSPQGRFGNTIYF; cdr3_nt: TGTGCCACTTCCCCGCAGGGTCGGTTCGGAAACACCATATATTTT
v_call: TRBV12-3/TRBV12-4; j_call: TRBJ2-2; d_call: NA; clone_size: many; cdr3_aa: CASIPETGTGELFF; cdr3_nt: TGTGCCAGCATCCCAGAGACGGGCACCGGGGAGCTGTTTTTT
v_call: TRBV7-2; j_call: TRBJ2-4; d_call: TRBD1; clone_size: many; cdr3_aa: CASSRQGGNIQYF; cdr3_nt: TGTGCCAGCAGCCGACAGGGGGGAAACATTCAGTACTTC
v_call: TRBV27; j_call: TRBJ2-3; d_call: NA; clone_size: many; cdr3_aa: CASRMGRRTDTQYF; cdr3_nt: TGTGCCAGCAGGATGGGCAGGAGGACAGATACGCAGTATTTT
v_call: TRBV4-1; j_call: TRBJ1-1; d_call: NA; clone_size: many; cdr3_aa: CASSQGIANTEAFF; cdr3_nt: TGCGCCAGCAGCCAAGGAATAGCGAACACTGAAGCTTTCTTT
v_call: TRBV4-2; j_call: TRBJ2-3; d_call: TRBD2; clone_size: many; cdr3_aa: CASSQVAGGADTQYF; cdr3_nt: TGTGCCAGCAGCCAAGTAGCGGGGGGGGCAGATACGCAGTATTTT
v_call: TRBV4-3; j_call: TRBJ2-6; d_call: NA; clone_size: many; cdr3_aa: CASSQDHASGANVLTF; cdr3_nt: TGCGCCAGCAGCCAAGATCATGCCTCTGGGGCCAACGTCCTGACTTTC
v_call: TRBV5-6; j_call: TRBJ1-2; d_call: TRBD1; clone_size: few; cdr3_aa: CASSLGGLAYGYTF; cdr3_nt: TGTGCCAGCAGCCTAGGGGGCTTGGCCTATGGCTACACCTTC
v_call: TRBV20-1; j_call: TRBJ2-3; d_call: TRBD1; clone_size: few; cdr3_aa: CSATGGGTDTQYF; cdr3_nt: TGCAGTGCTACAGGGGGCGGGACAGATACGCAGTATTTT
v_call: TRBV10-3; j_call: TRBJ1-6; d_call: TRBD1; clone_size: many; cdr3_aa: CAIRQGNSPLHF; cdr3_nt: TGTGCCATCCGACAGGGTAATTCACCCCTCCACTTT
v_call: TRBV4-3; j_call: TRBJ2-6; d_call: NA; clone_size: NA; cdr3_aa: CASSPGYGANVLTF; cdr3_nt: TGCGCCAGCAGCCCAGGGTATGGGGCCAACGTCCTGACTTTC